The clone carrying this T cell receptor beta chain was counted ten times or more. Its antigen is as yet unknown. These data come from a study of identical twins. Study-wide results and limits: Out-of-frame alpha sequences common to twins exhibited a surplus of low generation probability. It was cross-sectional statistical analysis, not following the same donors, that the conclusions relied on.

In germline, CDR1 is SGHVS, CDR2 FQNEAQ. V was clipped by 2 bases and J by 8 bases; unmatched bases: 8. The length of the CDR3 is 15 residues. TCRdb re-called the 5' RACE reads with MiXCR, one entry per CDR3 protein. The profile shows some 600,000 distinct CDR3 sequences, roughly 7.1% of them singletons. All donors were healthy Caucasians. This sample was shared with a second study, whose subject was yellow fever vaccine responses in identical twins.

The chain employs TRBV7-8 and TRBJ1-4, with 7 bases aligning to TRBD1. This sequence was found in a woman between 18 and 29 years old in good health. Sequencing used PBMCs. The CDR3 reads CASSLTRQGNEKLFF. The CDR3 DNA follows: TGTGCCAGCAGCTTAACGCGACAGGGTAACGAAAAACTGTTTTTT. The whole variable domain, remainder taken from reference TRBV7-8 and TRBJ1-4, is GAGVSQSPRYKVAKRGQDVALRCDPISGHVSLFWYQQALGQGPEFLTYFQNEAQLDKSGLPSDRFFAERPEGSVSTLKIQRTQQEDSAVYLCASSLTRQGNEKLFFGSGTQLSVL.